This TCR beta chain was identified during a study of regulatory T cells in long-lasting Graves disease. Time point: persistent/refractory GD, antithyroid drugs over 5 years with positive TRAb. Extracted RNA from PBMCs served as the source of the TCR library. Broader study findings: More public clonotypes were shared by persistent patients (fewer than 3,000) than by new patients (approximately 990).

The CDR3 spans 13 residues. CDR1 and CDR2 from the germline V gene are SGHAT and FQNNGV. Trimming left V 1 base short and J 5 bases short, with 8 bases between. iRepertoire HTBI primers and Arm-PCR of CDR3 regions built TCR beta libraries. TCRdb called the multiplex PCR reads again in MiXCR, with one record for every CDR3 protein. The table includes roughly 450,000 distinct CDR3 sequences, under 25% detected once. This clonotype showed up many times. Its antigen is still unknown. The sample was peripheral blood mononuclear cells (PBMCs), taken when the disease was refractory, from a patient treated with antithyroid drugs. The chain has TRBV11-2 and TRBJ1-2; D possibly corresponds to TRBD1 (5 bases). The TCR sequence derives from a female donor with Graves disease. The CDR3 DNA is TGTGCCAGCAGCTTAGCAGACAGATATGGCTACACCTTC. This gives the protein CASSLADRYGYTF.